This TCR beta chain was identified during a study of cytomegalovirus exposure and HLA in healthy donors. Study-wide findings and caveats: CMV serostatus stood as the only immune exposure information on hand. It was reported that TCR beta sequences correctly inferred the HLA-A and HLA-B alleles for most subjects. Clonal expansion was found to be greater in HLA-associated TCR beta chains than in equally common others in a later analysis.

Of note for this clone: What it binds is unknown.

The PCR ran on 60 Vbeta and 13 Jbeta primers. Per the original data handling: Later reanalysis found approximately 80 million unique TCR beta chains, around 9.9 million of them shared. Measured with immunoSEQ multiplex PCR; TCRdb has only the in-frame clones, and not every one. That table is the source of V, J and clone size, and D and trimming were worked out from the DNA. This sample has about 190,000 clones; 70% to 75% occur once, and the top ten carry less than 4%. The sequence was collected from a woman in her 30s in good health and CMV-seropositive. The material sequenced was PBMCs.

The chain's CDR3 is CASSSDGSLYNEQFF. The CDR3 DNA reads TGTGCCAGCAGTTCAGACGGGAGTCTATACAATGAGCAGTTCTTC. The V and J genes are TRBV27 and TRBJ2-1; D is perhaps TRBD2 (6 bases). V was trimmed by 4 bases and J by 4 bases, leaving 14 bases between them. Germline V gene lookup returns CDR1 MNHEY and CDR2 SMNVEV (reference sequence). This CDR3 comprises 15 residues.